Only one count was recorded for the clone carrying this T cell receptor (beta chain). The antigen remains undetermined. Looked up from germline, CDR1 is MGHRA and CDR2 is YSYEKL. CDR3 length equals 17 residues. Trimming stripped 5 bases from V and 0 bases from J, with 17 bases between. This entry comes from a study of shared clonotypes between healthy human individuals. Study-wide context: Each donor had three CD4 naive, three CD4 memory, two CD8 naive and one CD8 memory plate. General observations from the study: Estimated richness values were generally larger in naive subsets than in memory subsets.

Genomic DNA of each subset was evenly split across several immunoSEQ plates. Repertoires were generated with immunoSEQ multiplex PCR, while TCRdb's copy carries only in-frame clones and drops some. The sample holds about 520,000 clones; about 96% are singletons and the top ten take around 0.067%. Material for sequencing was naive CD4+ T cells sorted from blood. Documented subset: CD45RA+ positively selected. The V and J genes are TRBV4-1 and TRBJ2-1, with D perhaps matching TRBD2 (6 bases). This TCR was sampled from a woman aged 25-40 years in good health. The CDR3 DNA reads TGCGCCAGCAGCTCTGTCCCCCGGGGGAGCTCCTACAATGAGCAGTTCTTC. As protein: CASSSVPRGSSYNEQFF.